The rows below give T cell receptor beta chains drawn from one sample of a study of PD-L1 blockade in urothelial cancer. Here immunoSEQ multiplex PCR was the method, and the copy in TCRdb shows in-frame clones only, minus some. The data show more than 35,000 clones, with 91% seen just once and approximately 10% held by the top ten. The material sequenced was PBMCs, taken around atezolizumab (anti-PD-L1) treatment. The receptors stem from a woman between 55 and 75 years old with urothelial cancer. Both conserved end residues are part of each CDR3. A D gene is named only where the DNA matches it firmly. Clone size, where shown, is once, few, many, or a class for clones that have expanded.

d_call | j_call | clone_size | v_call | cdr3_aa | cdr3_nt
. | TRBJ2-7 | . | TRBV5-1 | CASSLVRPSRSYEQYF | TGCGCCAGCAGCTTGGTCAGGCCCTCCCGCTCCTACGAGCAGTACTTC
TRBD2 | TRBJ2-1 | . | TRBV14 | CASSLLAGVNEQFF | TGTGCCAGCAGCCTACTAGCGGGAGTCAATGAGCAGTTCTTC
TRBD1 | TRBJ2-7 | . | TRBV6-1 | CASSESTGETGEQYF | TGTGCCAGCAGTGAATCGACAGGGGAAACTGGCGAGCAGTACTTC
TRBD2 | TRBJ2-1 | . | TRBV30 | CAWSVGTSRNEQFF | TGTGCCTGGAGTGTTGGGACTAGCAGGAATGAGCAGTTCTTC
. | TRBJ2-7 | . | TRBV27 | CASSSNLGTDYEQYF | TGTGCCAGCAGTTCGAACCTCGGGACTGACTACGAGCAGTACTTC
TRBD1 | TRBJ1-2 | . | TRBV27 | CASSLQETGGAGGYTF | TGTGCCAGCAGCCTACAAGAGACAGGGGGCGCCGGTGGCTACACCTTC
TRBD1 | TRBJ2-2 | . | TRBV29-1 | CSVEEEDRANTGELFF | TGCAGCGTTGAAGAGGAGGACAGGGCAAACACCGGGGAGCTGTTTTTT
TRBD2 | TRBJ2-1 | . | TRBV11-2 | CASSSNSGRFNEQFF | TGTGCCAGCAGCTCCAATAGCGGGAGGTTCAATGAGCAGTTCTTC
. | TRBJ2-1 | . | TRBV11-2 | CASSLDLRQNIQYNEQFF | TGTGCCAGCAGCTTAGATCTTCGACAGAACATACAATACAATGAGCAGTTCTTC
TRBD1 | TRBJ1-2 | once | TRBV6-6 | CASSYPGQGANGYTF | TGTGCCAGCAGTTACCCGGGACAGGGGGCCAATGGCTACACCTTC
TRBD1 | TRBJ1-1 | . | TRBV27 | CASSSLDRGNTEAFF | TGTGCCAGCAGTTCATTAGACAGGGGGAACACTGAAGCTTTCTTT
TRBD1 | TRBJ2-1 | . | TRBV28 | CASSFTRGPFVGYNEQFF | TGTGCCAGCAGTTTTACCAGGGGGCCCTTTGTGGGATACAATGAGCAGTTCTTC
TRBD1 | TRBJ1-4 | . | TRBV5-1 | CASSRGLDEKLFF | TGCGCCTCATCCAGGGGGTTGGACGAAAAACTGTTTTTT
. | TRBJ2-1 | . | TRBV4-3 | CASSQDLGAPGEQFF | TGCGCCAGCAGCCAAGATCTAGGTGCGCCGGGTGAGCAGTTCTTC
TRBD1 | TRBJ2-7 | . | TRBV29-1 | CSVGDRSMDEQYF | TGCAGCGTTGGGGACAGGAGTATGGACGAGCAGTACTTC
TRBD1 | TRBJ2-7 | . | TRBV15 | CATSGRDRGTYEQYF | TGTGCCACCAGCGGACGGGACAGGGGTACGTACGAGCAGTACTTC
. | TRBJ2-4 | . | TRBV1 | CTSSQVGQLQDKNIQYF | TGCACCAGCAGCCAAGTCGGTCAACTGCAAGACAAAAACATTCAGTACTTC
. | TRBJ2-3 | . | TRBV7-9 | CASRLSLATSTDTQYF | TGTGCCAGCAGGTTAAGCCTAGCGACGAGCACAGATACGCAGTATTTT
TRBD1 | TRBJ1-4 | . | TRBV7-9 | CASSSSGTGLKEKLFF | TGTGCCAGCAGCTCTTCTGGGACAGGGCTAAAGGAAAAACTGTTTTTT
. | TRBJ2-3 | . | TRBV7-9 | CASSLGGGLDTQYF | TGTGCCAGCAGCTTAGGTGGAGGTTTAGATACGCAGTATTTT
TRBD2 | TRBJ2-1 | . | TRBV7-3 | CASSLSPTNSGRKAEQFF | TGTGCCAGCAGCCTCTCCCCCACTAACAGCGGGAGAAAGGCTGAGCAGTTCTTC
. | TRBJ1-2 | . | TRBV6-5 | CASSYYQGNYGYTF | TGTGCCAGCAGTTATTACCAGGGGAACTATGGCTACACCTTC
. | TRBJ2-3 | medium-sized | TRBV19 | CASSIQGSTDTQYF | TGTGCCAGTAGTATCCAGGGAAGCACAGATACGCAGTATTTT
. | TRBJ2-5 | few | TRBV27 | CASSITPSTETQYF | TGTGCCAGCAGTATAACCCCTTCTACGGAGACCCAGTACTTC
. | TRBJ2-1 | . | TRBV27 | CASSRVAYNEQFF | TGTGCCAGCAGCAGGGTAGCCTACAATGAGCAGTTCTTC
. | TRBJ2-2 | . | TRBV11-3 | CASSFIFGELFF | TGTGCCAGCAGCTTTATTTTCGGGGAGCTGTTTTTT
. | TRBJ1-2 | . | TRBV7-8 | CASSLEWDFTPSSYGYTF | TGTGCCAGCAGCTTAGAGTGGGACTTTACCCCCAGTAGCTATGGCTACACCTTC
. | TRBJ2-4 | . | TRBV7-9 | CASSLGRTVRDQNIQYF | TGTGCCAGCAGCTTAGGGCGGACAGTCCGGGATCAAAACATTCAGTACTTC
. | TRBJ2-7 | . | TRBV30 | CAWSVQGSYEQYF | TGTGCCTGGAGTGTACAGGGATCCTACGAGCAGTACTTC
. | TRBJ2-7 | . | TRBV9 | CASSVGESNPYEQYF | TGTGCCAGCAGCGTAGGGGAGAGTAATCCCTACGAGCAGTACTTC
. | TRBJ2-7 | . | TRBV29-1 | CSVAGTYYEQYF | TGCAGCGTGGCCGGGACTTACTACGAGCAGTACTTC
. | TRBJ2-3 | few | TRBV7-9 | CASSQREFGTDTQYF | TGTGCCAGCAGCCAACGGGAGTTTGGCACAGATACGCAGTATTTT
. | TRBJ2-2 | . | TRBV7-9 | CASSLEGYTGELFF | TGTGCCAGCAGCTTGGAGGGCTACACCGGGGAGCTGTTTTTT
TRBD2 | TRBJ2-1 | . | TRBV10-3 | CAISGTSGNNEQFF | TGTGCCATCAGCGGGACTAGCGGAAACAATGAGCAGTTCTTC